Reported below is one T cell receptor beta chain. The antigen remains undetermined. This specimen comes from a study of shared clonotypes between healthy human individuals. At a deep level, the assay was run. Sequenced by immunoSEQ multiplex PCR; TCRdb stores in-frame clones only, minus some. Of millions of clones listed, approximately 90% are singletons. Study-wide results and caveats: Tissues were not sampled, only blood, and their repertoires likely differ. Clonotypes shared by all four sorted-subset donors had higher generation probabilities than non-shared clonotypes.

Every contributor of samples was a Caucasian grown-up residing in Nashville, Tennessee. Germline loops: CDR1 SNHLY, CDR2 FYNNEI. The CDR3 length is 14 residues. V shed 2 bases, J shed 5 bases, and the junction held 1 base outside the gene matches. Sequencing was performed on naive CD4+ T cells sorted from blood. Described subset: CD45RA+ positively selected. The rearrangement uses TRBV2 and TRBJ2-1, with 9 bases fitting TRBD2. This clonotype was obtained from a man younger than 30 in good health. Here the CDR3 reads CASSERLADNEQFF. In DNA form, the CDR3 reads TGTGCCAGCAGTGAACGACTAGCGGACAATGAGCAGTTCTTC.